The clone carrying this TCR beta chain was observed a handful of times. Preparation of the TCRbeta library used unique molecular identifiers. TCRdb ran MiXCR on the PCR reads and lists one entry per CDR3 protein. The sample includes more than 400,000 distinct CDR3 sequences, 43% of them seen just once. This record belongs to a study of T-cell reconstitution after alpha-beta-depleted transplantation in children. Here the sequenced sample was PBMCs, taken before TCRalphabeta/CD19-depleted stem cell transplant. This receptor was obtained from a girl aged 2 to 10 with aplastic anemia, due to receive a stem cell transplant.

CDR3 bases: TGTGCCAGCAGTACCCAGACAGGGGGCTGGGCAGATACGCAGTATTTT. Protein: CASSTQTGGWADTQYF. The chain joins TRBV12-3 or TRBV12-4 to TRBJ2-3; 10 bases match TRBD1. The trim removed 5 bases at V and 4 bases at J, leaving 9 bases unmatched. The CDR3 has 16 amino acids.